The following is a T cell receptor (beta chain) sequence with its context. The antigen it binds to is not known. Base qualities were left out, and no much larger clone turns up one base away. This specimen belongs to a study of blood T cell repertoires in COVID-19 (dated by TCRdb to about 2020). In the study overall: Samples covering the acute and convalescent phases of COVID-19 were provided by collaborators in the United States, Italy and Spain. The material from the prospective study consisted of cDNA or gDNA derived from T cells, B-cell-depleted T cells, or PBMCs. Deeply sampled blood TCRbeta repertoires from subjects exposed to, actively infected with, or recovered from COVID-19 were included in the dataset. The repertoires were made available in a free public database intended to serve as a resource for research on the immune response to SARS-CoV-2. The samples were drawn from the first 160 participants of the ongoing ImmuneRACE study and from 950 to 1,500 subjects provided by 6 global collaborators. The sample metadata nearly always contained a de-identified subject ID, COVID-19 status, age in years and sex. Where HLA class I and class II types were available, the types were taken from metadata supplied by the sample provider, not from assay-based typing.

Each collaborating institution followed its own protocols to collect whole blood in K2EDTA tubes. For TCRbeta analysis, collaborators shipped samples as frozen whole blood, isolated PBMCs, or DNA extracted from either of those sample types. The immunoSEQ Assay, a bias-controlled multiplex PCR, was used to amplify TCRbeta CDR3 regions from genomic DNA. The original pipeline was this. The number of nucleated cells in each sample was estimated by amplification of reference gene primers within the assay. To quantify the absolute abundance of each unique TCRbeta CDR3 rearrangement, sequence reads were collapsed and filtered. Productive Simpson clonality was computed per sample as the square root of Simpson's diversity index over productive rearrangements. TCRdb took over this immuneACCESS table, retaining in-frame rearrangements with V and J assigned. Such tables are incomplete; in checked studies, under half of the missing clones stem from an unresolved V gene, and the remainder is unexplained. That table supplies the V and J calls and clone size; D and trimming were determined from the DNA. A total of 46,000 or so clones appear in this sample, over 80% of them only once. Around 12% of the sample is taken by the ten largest.

The CDR3 has 15 amino acids, counting the end cysteine and phenylalanine. Just CDR3 DNA is preserved here, 45 bases in frame from base 1. CDR1 and CDR2, per the germline V gene (reference sequence), are LNHDA and SQIVND. Trimming removed 4 bases from V and 0 bases from J, leaving 10 bases between the germline ends. Results the study describes overall, beyond this receptor: The quantity of clinical and demographic metadata differed by source and by participant and was supplied without curation.

The sequencing input was peripheral blood. Rearrangement joined TRBV19 to TRBJ1-5, with the D gene too uncertain to name. This receptor was identified in a human donor in a cohort sampled during active COVID-19. The CDR3 region has the sequence CASSRSGYSNQPQHF. The nucleotides read TGTGCCAGTAGTAGGTCAGGCTATAGCAATCAGCCCCAGCATTTT. The CDR3 plus the reference TRBV19 and TRBJ1-5 genes for the other parts give the full variable domain: DGGITQSPKYLFRKEGQNVTLSCEQNLNHDAMYWYRQDPGQGLRLIYYSQIVNDFQKGDIAEGYSVSREKKESFPLTVTSAQKNPTAFYLCASSRSGYSNQPQHFGDGTRLSIL.